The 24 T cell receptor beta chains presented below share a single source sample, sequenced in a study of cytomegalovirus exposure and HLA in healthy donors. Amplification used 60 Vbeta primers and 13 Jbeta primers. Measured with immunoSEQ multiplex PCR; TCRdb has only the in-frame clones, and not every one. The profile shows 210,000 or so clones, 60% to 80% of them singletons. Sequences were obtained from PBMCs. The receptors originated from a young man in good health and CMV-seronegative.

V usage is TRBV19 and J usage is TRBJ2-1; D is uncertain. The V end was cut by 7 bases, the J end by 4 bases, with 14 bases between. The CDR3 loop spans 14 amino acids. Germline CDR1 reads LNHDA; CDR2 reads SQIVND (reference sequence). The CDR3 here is CASKRYSMYNEQFF. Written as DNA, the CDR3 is TGTGCCAGTAAACGGTACTCCATGTACAATGAGCAGTTCTTC.

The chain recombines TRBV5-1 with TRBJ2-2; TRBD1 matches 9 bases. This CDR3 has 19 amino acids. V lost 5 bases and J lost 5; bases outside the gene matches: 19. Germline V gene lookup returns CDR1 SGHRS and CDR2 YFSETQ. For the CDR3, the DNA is TGCGCCAGCAGTTTCGGACAGGGGTCTGCTTTTTTTGAGACCGGGGAGCTGTTTTTT. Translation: CASSFGQGSAFFETGELFF.

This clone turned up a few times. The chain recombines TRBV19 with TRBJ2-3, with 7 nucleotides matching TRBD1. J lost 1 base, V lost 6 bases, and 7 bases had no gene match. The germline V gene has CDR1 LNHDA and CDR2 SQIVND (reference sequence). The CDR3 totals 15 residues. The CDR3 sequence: CASRSLGQGTDTQYF. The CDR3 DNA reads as TGTGCCAGTAGATCCCTTGGACAGGGCACAGATACGCAGTATTTT.

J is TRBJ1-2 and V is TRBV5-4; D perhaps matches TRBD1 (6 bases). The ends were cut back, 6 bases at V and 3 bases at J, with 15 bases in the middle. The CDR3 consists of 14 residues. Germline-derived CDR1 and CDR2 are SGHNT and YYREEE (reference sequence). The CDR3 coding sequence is TGTGCCAGCACTACCCAGGGGCTCGACTATGGCTACACCTTC. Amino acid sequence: CASTTQGLDYGYTF.

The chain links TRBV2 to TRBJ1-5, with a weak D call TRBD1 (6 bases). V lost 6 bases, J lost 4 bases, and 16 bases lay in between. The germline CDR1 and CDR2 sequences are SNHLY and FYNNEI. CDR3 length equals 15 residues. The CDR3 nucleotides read TGTGCCAGCAGGCCTGGGGGGGGCCCAAATCAGCCCCAGCATTTT. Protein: CASRPGGGPNQPQHF.

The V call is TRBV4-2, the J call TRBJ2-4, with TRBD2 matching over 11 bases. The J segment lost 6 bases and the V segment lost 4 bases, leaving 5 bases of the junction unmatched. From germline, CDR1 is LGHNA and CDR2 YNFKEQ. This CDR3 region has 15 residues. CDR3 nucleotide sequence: TGTGCCAGCAGCCTTCTAGCGGGAGGTGGAAACATTCAGTACTTC. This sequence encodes CASSLLAGGGNIQYF.

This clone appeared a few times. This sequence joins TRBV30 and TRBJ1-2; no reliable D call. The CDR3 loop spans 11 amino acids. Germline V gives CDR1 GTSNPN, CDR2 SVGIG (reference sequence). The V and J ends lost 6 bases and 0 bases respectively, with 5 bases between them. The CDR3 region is CACLANYGYTF. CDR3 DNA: TGTGCCTGTCTAGCTAACTATGGCTACACCTTC.

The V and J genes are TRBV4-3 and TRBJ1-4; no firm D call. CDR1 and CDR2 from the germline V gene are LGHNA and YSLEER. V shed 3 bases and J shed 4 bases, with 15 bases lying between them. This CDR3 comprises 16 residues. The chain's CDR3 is CASSQYAAVGNEKLFF. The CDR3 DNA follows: TGCGCCAGCAGCCAGTATGCGGCAGTCGGTAATGAAAAACTGTTTTTT.

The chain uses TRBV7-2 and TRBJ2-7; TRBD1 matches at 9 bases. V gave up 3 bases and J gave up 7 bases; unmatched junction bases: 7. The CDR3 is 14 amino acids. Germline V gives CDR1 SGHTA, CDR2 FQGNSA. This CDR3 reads CASSLDRGSREQYF. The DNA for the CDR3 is TGTGCCAGCAGCTTGGACAGGGGAAGTCGTGAGCAGTACTTC.

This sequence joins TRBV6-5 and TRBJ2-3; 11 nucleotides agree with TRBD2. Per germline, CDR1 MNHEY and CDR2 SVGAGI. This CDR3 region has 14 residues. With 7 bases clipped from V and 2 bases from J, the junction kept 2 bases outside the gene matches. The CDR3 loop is CASKTSGVTDTQYF. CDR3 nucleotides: TGTGCCAGCAAGACTAGCGGGGTCACAGATACGCAGTATTTT.

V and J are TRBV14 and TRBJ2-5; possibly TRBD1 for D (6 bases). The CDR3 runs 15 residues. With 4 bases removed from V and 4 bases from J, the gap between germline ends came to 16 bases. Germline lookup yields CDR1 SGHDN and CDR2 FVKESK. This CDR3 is CASSPGQLGVETQYF. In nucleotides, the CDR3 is TGTGCCAGCAGCCCCGGACAGTTGGGGGTAGAGACCCAGTACTTC.

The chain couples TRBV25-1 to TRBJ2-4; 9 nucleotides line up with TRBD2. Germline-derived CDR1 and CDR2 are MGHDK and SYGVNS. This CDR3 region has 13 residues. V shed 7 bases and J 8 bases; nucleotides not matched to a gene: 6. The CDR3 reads CASISSGGDIQYF. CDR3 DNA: TGTGCCAGCATTAGTAGCGGGGGTGACATTCAGTACTTC.

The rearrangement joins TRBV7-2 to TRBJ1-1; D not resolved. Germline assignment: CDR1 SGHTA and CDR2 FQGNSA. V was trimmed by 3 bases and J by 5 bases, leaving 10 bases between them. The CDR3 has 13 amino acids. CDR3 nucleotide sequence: TGTGCCAGCAGCTTTCCACAATGGACTGAAGCTTTCTTT. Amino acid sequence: CASSFPQWTEAFF.

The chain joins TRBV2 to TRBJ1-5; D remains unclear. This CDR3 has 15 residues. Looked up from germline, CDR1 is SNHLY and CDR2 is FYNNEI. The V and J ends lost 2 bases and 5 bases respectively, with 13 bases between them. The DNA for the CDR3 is TGTGCCAGCAGTGAATTTTGGGTCGGAGATCAGCCCCAGCATTTT. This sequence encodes CASSEFWVGDQPQHF.

The CDR3: CASRGTGGFGTGELFF. The CDR3 nucleotides are TGCGCCAGCAGAGGGACAGGGGGCTTTGGCACCGGGGAGCTGTTTTTT. The chain is built from TRBV5-1 and TRBJ2-2; TRBD1 matches 12 bases. The CDR3 has 16 amino acids. The ends lost 5 bases at V and 4 bases at J; junction bases unmatched: 6. Germline V lookup: CDR1 SGHRS, CDR2 YFSETQ.

The CDR3 DNA follows: TGTGCCAGTGGCGGGCTAGCGGACTCCTACGAGCAGTACTTC. This translates into CASGGLADSYEQYF. The gene calls are TRBV19 and TRBJ2-7, with 7 bases matching TRBD2. There are 14 residues in the CDR3. Germline-derived CDR1 and CDR2 are LNHDA and SQIVND (reference sequence). Trimming took 8 bases from V and 0 from J; bases not matched to a gene: 7.

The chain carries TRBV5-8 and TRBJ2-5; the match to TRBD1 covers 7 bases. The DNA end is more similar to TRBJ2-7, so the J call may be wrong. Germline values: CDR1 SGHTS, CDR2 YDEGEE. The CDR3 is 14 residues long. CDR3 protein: CASSPRDRPYEQYF. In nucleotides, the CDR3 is TGTGCCAGCAGCCCTCGGGACAGACCCTACGAGCAGTACTTC.

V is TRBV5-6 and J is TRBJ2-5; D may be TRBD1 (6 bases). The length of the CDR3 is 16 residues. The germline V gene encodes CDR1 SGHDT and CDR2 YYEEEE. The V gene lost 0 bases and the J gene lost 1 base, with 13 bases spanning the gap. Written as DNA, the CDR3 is TGTGCCAGCAGCTTGGAGGCAGGGGTTAGCCAAGAGACCCAGTACTTC. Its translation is CASSLEAGVSQETQYF.

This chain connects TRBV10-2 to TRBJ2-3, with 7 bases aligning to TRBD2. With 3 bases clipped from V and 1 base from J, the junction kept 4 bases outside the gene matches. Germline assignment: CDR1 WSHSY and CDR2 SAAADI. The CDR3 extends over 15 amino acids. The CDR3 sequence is CASSDGGTGTDTQYF. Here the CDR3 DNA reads TGCGCCAGCAGTGACGGGGGGACGGGCACAGATACGCAGTATTTT.

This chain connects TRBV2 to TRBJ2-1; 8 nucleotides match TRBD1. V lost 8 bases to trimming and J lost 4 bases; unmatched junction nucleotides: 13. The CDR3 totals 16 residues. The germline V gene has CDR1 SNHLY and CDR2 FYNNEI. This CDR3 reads CASPAGSDRGYNEQFF. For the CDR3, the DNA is TGTGCCAGCCCGGCAGGATCCGACAGGGGATACAATGAGCAGTTCTTC. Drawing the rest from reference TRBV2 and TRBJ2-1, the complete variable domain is EPEVTQTPSHQVTQMGQEVILRCVPISNHLYFYWYRQILGQKVEFLVSFYNNEISEKSEIFDDQFSVERPDGSNFTLKIRSTKLEDSAMYFCASPAGSDRGYNEQFFGPGTRLTVL.

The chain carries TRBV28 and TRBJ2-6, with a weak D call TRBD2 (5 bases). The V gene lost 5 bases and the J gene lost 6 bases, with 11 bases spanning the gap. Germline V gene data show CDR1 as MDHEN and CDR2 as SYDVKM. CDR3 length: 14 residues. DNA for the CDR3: TGTGCCAGCAGTCTTGCGGGCACGGCCAACGTCCTGACTTTC. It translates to CASSLAGTANVLTF.

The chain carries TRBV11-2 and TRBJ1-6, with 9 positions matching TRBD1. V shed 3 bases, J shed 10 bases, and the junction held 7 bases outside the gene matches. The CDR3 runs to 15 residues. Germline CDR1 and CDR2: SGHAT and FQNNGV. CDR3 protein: CASSLGGQGQSPLHF. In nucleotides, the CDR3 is TGTGCCAGCAGCTTGGGTGGACAGGGGCAGTCACCCCTCCACTTT.

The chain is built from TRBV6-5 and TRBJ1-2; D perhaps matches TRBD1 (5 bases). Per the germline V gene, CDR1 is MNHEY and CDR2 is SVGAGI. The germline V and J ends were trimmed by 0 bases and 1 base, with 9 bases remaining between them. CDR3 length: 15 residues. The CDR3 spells CASSYSKQGNYGYTF. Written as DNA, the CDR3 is TGTGCCAGCAGTTACTCGAAGCAGGGTAACTATGGCTACACCTTC.

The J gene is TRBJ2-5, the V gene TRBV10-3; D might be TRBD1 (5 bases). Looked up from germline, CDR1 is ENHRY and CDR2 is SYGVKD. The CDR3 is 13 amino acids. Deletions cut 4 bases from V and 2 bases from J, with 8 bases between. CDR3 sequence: CAISGQTQETQYF. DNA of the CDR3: TGTGCCATCAGTGGACAGACTCAAGAGACCCAGTACTTC.